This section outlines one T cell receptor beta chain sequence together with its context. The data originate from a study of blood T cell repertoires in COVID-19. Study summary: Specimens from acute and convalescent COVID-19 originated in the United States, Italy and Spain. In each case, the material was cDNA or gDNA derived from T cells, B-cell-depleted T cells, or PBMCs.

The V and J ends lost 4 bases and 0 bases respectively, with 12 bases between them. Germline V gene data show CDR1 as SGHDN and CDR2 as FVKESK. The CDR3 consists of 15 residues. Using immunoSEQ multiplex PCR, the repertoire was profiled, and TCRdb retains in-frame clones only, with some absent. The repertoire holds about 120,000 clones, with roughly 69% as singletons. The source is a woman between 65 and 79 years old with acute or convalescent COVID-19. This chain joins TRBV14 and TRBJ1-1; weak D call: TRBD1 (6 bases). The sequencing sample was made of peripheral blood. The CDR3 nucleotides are TGTGCCAGCAGCCCACTGACAGGCATGAACACTGAAGCTTTCTTT. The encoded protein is CASSPLTGMNTEAFF. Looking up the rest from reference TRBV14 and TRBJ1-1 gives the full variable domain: EAGVTQFPSHSVIEKGQTVTLRCDPISGHDNLYWYRRVMGKEIKFLLHFVKESKQDESGMPNNRFLAERTGGTYSTLKVQPAELEDSGVYFCASSPLTGMNTEAFFGQGTRLTVV.